A single sample is the source of the 21 T cell receptor beta chains below, sequenced in a study of blood T cell repertoires in COVID-19. Data came from immunoSEQ multiplex PCR; TCRdb stores just in-frame clones and leaves some out. The sample consists of around 140,000 clones, about 89% of them appearing once. Sequenced material: peripheral blood. All receptors come from a man aged 45 to 65 with active or convalescent COVID-19.

The rearrangement joins TRBV9 to TRBJ2-7, with 11 bases lining up with TRBD1. The germline gives CDR1 SGDLS, CDR2 YYNGEE. The CDR3 spans 15 residues. V dropped 3 bases and J dropped 0; count of bases not matched to a gene: 2. The CDR3 DNA reads TGTGCCAGCAGCGCGGGGACAGGGGGCTCCTACGAGCAGTACTTC. As protein: CASSAGTGGSYEQYF.

The V and J genes are TRBV27 and TRBJ2-1; 10 bases match TRBD2. V shed 0 bases, J shed 6 bases, and the junction held 8 bases outside the gene matches. Per the germline V gene, CDR1 is MNHEY and CDR2 is SMNVEV (reference sequence). The CDR3 extends over 17 amino acids. The CDR3 here is CASSLSYRLAGGNEQFF. The CDR3 nucleotides are TGTGCCAGCAGTTTATCATATCGACTAGCGGGCGGCAATGAGCAGTTCTTC.

V usage is TRBV5-1 and J usage is TRBJ1-2; a possible D gene is TRBD1 (5 bases). Germline loops: CDR1 SGHRS, CDR2 YFSETQ. V was shortened by 0 bases and J by 7 bases, with 16 bases between the two germline ends. The CDR3 has 15 amino acids. The CDR3 DNA follows: TGCGCCAGCAGCTTGGCTGGGGCGTCCTCCCTTGGCTACACCTTC. Its translation: CASSLAGASSLGYTF.

This chain connects TRBV30 to TRBJ2-1; D remains ambiguous. This CDR3 comprises 12 residues. The V end lost 3 bases, the J end lost 7 bases, and 10 bases lay between the germline ends. Germline CDR1 is GTSNPN and CDR2 is SVGIG (reference sequence). The CDR3 loop reads CAWSHEENEQFF. The CDR3 nucleotides are TGTGCCTGGAGCCACGAGGAGAATGAGCAGTTCTTC.

The gene calls are TRBV6-5 and TRBJ2-7, with TRBD1 as a possible D gene (6 bases). The V end was cut by 6 bases, the J end by 3 bases, with 15 bases between. Germline V gene data show CDR1 as MNHEY and CDR2 as SVGAGI. CDR3 length: 14 residues. The CDR3 DNA reads TGTGCCAGCAGCCGAGACAGGTTGGGCTACGAGCAGTACTTC. As protein: CASSRDRLGYEQYF.

The rearrangement joins TRBV4-1 to TRBJ1-3; 7 nucleotides line up with TRBD1. Per germline, CDR1 MGHRA and CDR2 YSYEKL. CDR3 length equals 17 residues. The junction had 7 bases not matched to a gene; V was cut back by 2 bases and J by 0 bases. This CDR3 reads CASSQHPDRLSGNTIYF. For the CDR3, the DNA is TGCGCCAGCAGCCAACACCCGGACAGGCTCTCTGGAAACACCATATATTTT.

The chain carries TRBV19 and TRBJ2-6; 9 bases agree with TRBD1. Germline V gives CDR1 LNHDA, CDR2 SQIVND (reference sequence). The J segment lost 0 bases and the V segment lost 5 bases, leaving 11 bases of the junction unmatched. The CDR3 loop spans 19 amino acids. This CDR3 is CASSSGVGTGTSGANVLTF. CDR3 coding DNA: TGTGCCAGTAGTTCCGGCGTGGGGACAGGGACCTCTGGGGCCAACGTCCTGACTTTC.

The CDR3 coding sequence is TGTGCCAGTAGTTCCACTTCGACTAGCGGGAGGTTAGAGACCCAGTACTTC. As protein: CASSSTSTSGRLETQYF. The rearrangement links TRBV19 to TRBJ2-5, with 13 bases identical to TRBD2. There are 17 residues in the CDR3. Trimming cost V 5 bases and J 4 bases; bases outside gene matches: 10. The germline V gene has CDR1 LNHDA and CDR2 SQIVND (reference sequence).

The rearrangement uses TRBV19 and TRBJ1-1; weak D call: TRBD1 (6 bases). CDR3 length: 16 residues. Germline V lookup: CDR1 LNHDA, CDR2 SQIVND (reference sequence). Trimming cost V 4 bases and J 3 bases, with 18 bases left between them. CDR3 in DNA: TGTGCCAGTAGTAAGACAGGAGAAATAGGGTACACTGAAGCTTTCTTT. Translated: CASSKTGEIGYTEAFF.

This clone was seen only a few times. This chain links TRBV5-5 with TRBJ2-7, with 8 bases identical to TRBD1. The CDR3 sequence is 15 residues long. V shed 2 bases and J 5 bases; nucleotides not matched to a gene: 9. Germline lookup yields CDR1 SGHKS and CDR2 YYEKEE (reference sequence). CDR3 in DNA: TGTGCCAGCAGCTTACCTGACAGGGGCGTCAACGAGCAGTACTTC. It specifies CASSLPDRGVNEQYF. Full variable domain (outside the CDR3, taken from reference TRBV5-5 and TRBJ2-7): DAGVTQSPTHLIKTRGQQVTLRCSPISGHKSVSWYQQVLGQGPQFIFQYYEKEERGRGNFPDRFSARQFPNYSSELNVNALLLGDSALYLCASSLPDRGVNEQYFGPGTRLTVT.

The V and J genes are TRBV9 and TRBJ2-5, with D perhaps matching TRBD1 (6 bases). Between the trimmed V and J ends, which lost 3 bases and 4 bases, there was a span of 16 bases. Germline V lookup: CDR1 SGDLS, CDR2 YYNGEE. The CDR3 loop spans 15 amino acids. The CDR3 loop reads CASSDLLGAGETQYF. The CDR3 nucleotides read TGTGCCAGCAGCGACCTTTTGGGGGCGGGAGAGACCCAGTACTTC.

The J gene is TRBJ1-6, the V gene TRBV5-1, with 7 positions matching TRBD1. With 3 bases clipped from V and 9 bases from J, the junction kept 12 bases outside the gene matches. CDR1 and CDR2 from the germline V gene are SGHRS and YFSETQ. The CDR3 is 16 amino acids. CDR3 region: CASSSNSGQAASPLHF. As DNA, the CDR3 is TGCGCCAGCAGCTCCAACTCTGGACAGGCTGCTTCACCCCTCCACTTT.

This clone was detected a few times. The gene calls are TRBV4-2 and TRBJ1-6; D perhaps matches TRBD1 (5 bases). CDR1 and CDR2 from the germline V gene are LGHNA and YNFKEQ. This CDR3 has 15 residues. The V and J ends lost 0 bases and 10 bases respectively, with 13 bases between them. The CDR3 nucleotides are TGTGCCAGCAGCCAAGATCCAGGGCTTGAATCACCCCTCCACTTT. Protein: CASSQDPGLESPLHF.

The chain carries TRBV10-2 and TRBJ1-6; a possible D gene is TRBD1 (5 bases). Deletions cut 4 bases from V and 7 bases from J, with 14 bases between. This CDR3 has 15 residues. The germline gives CDR1 WSHSY, CDR2 SAAADI. CDR3 sequence reads: CASSATGTSNSPLHF. The CDR3 DNA sequence: TGCGCCAGCAGTGCAACCGGGACTTCCAATTCACCCCTCCACTTT.

The chain links TRBV5-1 to TRBJ2-1; 15 bases match TRBD2. The CDR3 length is 17 residues. The J segment lost 8 bases and the V segment lost 4 bases, leaving 10 bases of the junction unmatched. Germline lookup yields CDR1 SGHRS and CDR2 YFSETQ. The CDR3 nucleotides are TGCGCCAGCAGCCCCTGGACTAGCGGGGGGGGCGTCGATGAGCAGTTCTTC. Its protein product is CASSPWTSGGGVDEQFF.

V is TRBV6-2 or TRBV6-3 and J is TRBJ1-5; D remains ambiguous. The germline gives CDR1 MNHEY, CDR2 SVGEGT. The CDR3 covers 16 residues. V was clipped by 0 bases and J by 4 bases, with 13 bases between them. The chain's CDR3 is CASSYSRGSRNQPQHF. The CDR3, as DNA: TGTGCCAGCAGTTACTCGAGAGGGTCCCGTAATCAGCCCCAGCATTTT.

This chain joins TRBV21-1 and TRBJ2-7; the table calls TRBD1, which could not be checked here. TRBV21-1 is deemed a pseudogene. The CDR3 covers 15 residues. The CDR3 spells CASSPQGDRDYEQYF. The CDR3 DNA is TGTGCCAGCAGCCCACAAGGGGACAGGGACTACGAGCAGTACTTC.

This clone was seen once. The rearrangement uses TRBV7-7 and TRBJ2-3, with D maybe TRBD1 (6 bases). Germline assignment: CDR1 SSHAT and CDR2 FNYEAQ (reference sequence). This CDR3 has 13 amino acids. Trimming took 2 bases from V and 9 from J, leaving 12 bases between them. The CDR3 DNA reads TGTGCCAGCAGCTTATCGGGACAAGGAACGCAGTATTTT. Its protein is CASSLSGQGTQYF.

This clone was counted once. The J gene is TRBJ2-5, the V gene TRBV27; weak D call: TRBD2 (6 bases). V was trimmed by 3 bases and J by 2 bases, leaving 13 bases between them. CDR3 size: 15 residues. Germline V gene data show CDR1 as MNHEY and CDR2 as SMNVEV (reference sequence). DNA for the CDR3: TGTGCCAGCAGTTTCTTGGCGGGGAATCAAGAGACCCAGTACTTC. Translated, it gives CASSFLAGNQETQYF.

J is TRBJ2-7 and V is TRBV28; 7 bases agree with TRBD1. The V gene's germline CDR1 is MDHEN and CDR2 SYDVKM. J gave up 1 base and V 5 bases, and 5 bases lay outside the gene matches. The CDR3 is 14 amino acids. The CDR3 sequence is CASSPTGMSYEQYF. CDR3 bases: TGTGCCAGCAGTCCGACAGGGATGTCCTACGAGCAGTACTTC.

The chain is built from TRBV7-8 and TRBJ1-2; TRBD1 aligns across 7 bases. The V gene's germline CDR1 is SGHVS and CDR2 FQNEAQ. V was pared by 5 bases and J by 6 bases, with 6 bases of the junction left unmatched. The CDR3 runs 13 residues. The CDR3 protein is CASSRGQEHGYTF. The CDR3 DNA sequence: TGTGCCAGCAGCCGAGGACAGGAGCATGGCTACACCTTC.